The 8 T cell receptor beta chains presented below share a single source sample, sequenced in a study of cytomegalovirus exposure and HLA in healthy donors. The primer mix had 60 Vbeta and 13 Jbeta primers. TCRdb's copy holds only in-frame clones and misses some; the assay was immunoSEQ multiplex PCR. Of some 120,000 clones listed, over 70% are singletons. The sample consisted of PBMCs. The receptors here all came from a woman aged 50 to 60 in good health and CMV-seronegative.

V and J are TRBV19 and TRBJ2-7; possible D gene TRBD2, 7 bases. This CDR3 spans 15 amino acids. Germline CDR1 is LNHDA and CDR2 is SQIVND (reference sequence). V lost 3 bases and J lost 2, with 14 bases in between. The DNA for the CDR3 is TGTGCCAGTAGTATCCGGGGGGCGCATGCCTACGAGCAGTACTTC. Translation: CASSIRGAHAYEQYF.

The chain carries TRBV19 and TRBJ2-7, with D perhaps TRBD2 (5 bases). Looked up from germline, CDR1 is LNHDA and CDR2 is SQIVND (reference sequence). The CDR3 covers 13 residues. Trimming pared 6 bases from V and 2 bases from J, leaving 11 bases between. CDR3 DNA sequence: TGTGCCAGTAGCCGAGACGGGACCTACGAGCAGTACTTC. Its translation is CASSRDGTYEQYF.

The chain joins TRBV13 to TRBJ1-2; D call uncertain. This CDR3 spans 16 amino acids. The germline V gene has CDR1 PRHDT and CDR2 FYEKMQ (reference sequence). Trimming removed 1 base at V and 1 base at J, with 13 bases between. CDR3 residues: CASSLVSAGGNYGYTF. DNA of the CDR3: TGTGCCAGCAGCTTAGTAAGTGCGGGTGGTAACTATGGCTACACCTTC.

V and J are TRBV15 and TRBJ1-5, with 9 bases identical to TRBD1. The germline V gene encodes CDR1 LNHNV and CDR2 YYDKDF (reference sequence). V was clipped by 5 bases and J by 5 bases; unmatched bases: 13. The CDR3 contains 17 residues. The DNA of the CDR3 is TGTGCCACCAGCCTTCATGGGACGACAGGGGGGTATCAGCCCCAGCATTTT. Protein product: CATSLHGTTGGYQPQHF. Based on the CDR3 plus reference TRBV15 and TRBJ1-5, the full variable domain is DAMVIQNPRYQVTQFGKPVTLSCSQTLNHNVMYWYQQKSSQAPKLLFHYYDKDFNNEADTPDNFQSRRPNTSFCFLDIRSPGLGDTAMYLCATSLHGTTGGYQPQHFGDGTRLSIL.

This rearrangement joins TRBV6-4 to TRBJ1-2, with a tentative D call TRBD1 (6 bases). Trimming stripped 4 bases from V and 5 bases from J, with 17 bases between. Germline V gene lookup returns CDR1 MRHNA and CDR2 SNTAGT. There are 15 residues in the CDR3. As DNA, the CDR3 is TGTGCCAGCAGTGTGGACAGCTCCTCTTGGTATGGCTACACCTTC. Amino acids: CASSVDSSSWYGYTF.

V usage is TRBV28 and J usage is TRBJ2-1; D remains ambiguous. CDR1 is MDHEN and CDR2 is SYDVKM in the germline V gene. This CDR3 comprises 10 residues. V was trimmed by 10 bases and J by 7 bases, leaving 8 bases between them. The CDR3 sequence: CANYHNEQFF. In DNA form, the CDR3 reads TGTGCCAACTACCATAATGAGCAGTTCTTC.

This chain uses TRBV7-6 with TRBJ2-3, with TRBD2 as a possible D gene (6 bases). The V end was cut by 0 bases, the J end by 3 bases, with 13 bases between. Germline-derived CDR1 and CDR2 are SGHVS and FNYEAQ. This CDR3 is 16 amino acids long. The CDR3 sequence is CASSLAGGTATDTQYF. In DNA, the CDR3 is TGTGCCAGCAGCTTAGCGGGCGGGACGGCGACAGATACGCAGTATTTT.

The chain joins TRBV19 to TRBJ1-5; unclear D gene. The CDR3 loop spans 13 amino acids. The V gene's germline CDR1 is LNHDA and CDR2 SQIVND (reference sequence). Trimming removed 8 bases at V and 7 bases at J, with 15 bases between. In DNA, the CDR3 is TGTGCCAGTGATTGGGTCGGGGAGCAGCCCCAGCATTTT. Amino acids: CASDWVGEQPQHF.